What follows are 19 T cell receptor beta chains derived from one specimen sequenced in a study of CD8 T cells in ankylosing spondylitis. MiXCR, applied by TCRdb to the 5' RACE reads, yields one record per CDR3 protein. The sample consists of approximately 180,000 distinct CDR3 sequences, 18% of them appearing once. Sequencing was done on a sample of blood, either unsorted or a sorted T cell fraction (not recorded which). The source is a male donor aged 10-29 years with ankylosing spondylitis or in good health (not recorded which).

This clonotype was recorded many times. The CDR3 DNA reads as TGCAGTGCTACCAGGGGGGCTTACAATGAGCAGTTCTTC. This gives the protein CSATRGAYNEQFF. The chain has TRBV20-1 and TRBJ2-1; TRBD1 might be the D (7 bases). Trimming stripped 4 bases from V and 4 bases from J, with 11 bases between. Germline CDR1 reads DFQATT; CDR2 reads SNEGSKA (reference sequence). The CDR3 spans 13 residues.

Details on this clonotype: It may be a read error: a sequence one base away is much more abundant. CDR3 DNA: TGTGCCAGCAGCTATGCTGGGACAGGCGGGAATGAGCAGTTCTTC. This gives the protein CASSYAGTGGNEQFF. The J gene is TRBJ2-1, the V gene TRBV14; 8 positions agree with TRBD1. Trimming removed 5 bases from V and 7 bases from J; junction bases left unmatched: 10. Germline V gives CDR1 SGHDN, CDR2 FVKESK. This CDR3 has 15 residues.

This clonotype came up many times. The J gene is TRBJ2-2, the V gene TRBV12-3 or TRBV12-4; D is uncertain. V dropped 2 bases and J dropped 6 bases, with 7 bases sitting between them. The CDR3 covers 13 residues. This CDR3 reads CASSLIPAGELFF. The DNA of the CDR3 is TGTGCCAGCAGTTTAATCCCGGCCGGGGAGCTGTTTTTT.

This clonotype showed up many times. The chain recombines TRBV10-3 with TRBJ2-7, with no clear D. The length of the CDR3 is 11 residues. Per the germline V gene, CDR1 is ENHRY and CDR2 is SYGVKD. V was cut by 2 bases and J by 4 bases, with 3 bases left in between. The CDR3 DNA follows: TGTGCCATCAGTGAGAATTACGAGCAGTACTTC. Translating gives CAISENYEQYF.

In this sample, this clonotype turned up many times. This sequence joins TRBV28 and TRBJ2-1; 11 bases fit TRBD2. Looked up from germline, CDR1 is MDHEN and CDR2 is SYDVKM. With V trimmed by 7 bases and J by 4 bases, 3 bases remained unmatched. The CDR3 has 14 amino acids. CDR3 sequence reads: CASTTSGDYNEQFF. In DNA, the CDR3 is TGTGCCAGCACGACTAGCGGGGATTACAATGAGCAGTTCTTC. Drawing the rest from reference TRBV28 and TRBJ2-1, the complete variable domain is DVKVTQSSRYLVKRTGEKVFLECVQDMDHENMFWYRQDPGLGLRLIYFSYDVKMKEKGDIPEGYSVSREKKERFSLILESASTNQTSMYLCASTTSGDYNEQFFGPGTRLTVL.

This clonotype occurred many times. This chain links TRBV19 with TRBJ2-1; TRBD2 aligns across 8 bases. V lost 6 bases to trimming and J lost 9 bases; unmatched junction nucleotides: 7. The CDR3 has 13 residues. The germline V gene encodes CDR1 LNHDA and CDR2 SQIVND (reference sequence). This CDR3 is CASSNSGTGEQFF. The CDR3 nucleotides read TGTGCCAGTAGCAATAGCGGGACCGGTGAGCAGTTCTTC. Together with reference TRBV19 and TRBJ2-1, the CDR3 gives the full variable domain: DGGITQSPKYLFRKEGQNVTLSCEQNLNHDAMYWYRQDPGQGLRLIYYSQIVNDFQKGDIAEGYSVSREKKESFPLTVTSAQKNPTAFYLCASSNSGTGEQFFGPGTRLTVL.

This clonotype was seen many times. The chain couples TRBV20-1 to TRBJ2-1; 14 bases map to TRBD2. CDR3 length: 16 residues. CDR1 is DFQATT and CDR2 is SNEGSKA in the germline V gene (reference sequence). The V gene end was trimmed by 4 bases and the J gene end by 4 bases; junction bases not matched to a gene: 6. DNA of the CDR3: TGCAGTGCTAAGACTAGCGGGAGGGCCTTATACAATGAGCAGTTCTTC. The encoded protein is CSAKTSGRALYNEQFF.

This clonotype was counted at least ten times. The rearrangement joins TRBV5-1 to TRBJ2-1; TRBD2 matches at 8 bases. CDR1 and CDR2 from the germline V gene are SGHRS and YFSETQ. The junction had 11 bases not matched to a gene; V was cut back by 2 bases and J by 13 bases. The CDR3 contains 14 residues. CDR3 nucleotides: TGCGCCAGCAGCTTACTATCTCCGGGACTAGATCAGTTCTTC. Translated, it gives CASSLLSPGLDQFF.

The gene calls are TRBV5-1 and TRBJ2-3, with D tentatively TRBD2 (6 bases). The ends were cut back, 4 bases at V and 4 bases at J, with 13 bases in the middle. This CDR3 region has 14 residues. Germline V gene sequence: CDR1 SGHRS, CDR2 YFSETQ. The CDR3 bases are TGCGCCAGCAGCCCCACGGGGGTCCCAGATACGCAGTATTTT. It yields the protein CASSPTGVPDTQYF.

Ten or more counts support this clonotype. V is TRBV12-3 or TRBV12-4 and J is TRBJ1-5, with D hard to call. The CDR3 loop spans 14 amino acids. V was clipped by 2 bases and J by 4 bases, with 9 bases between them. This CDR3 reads CASSLWQDNQPQHF. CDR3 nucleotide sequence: TGTGCCAGCAGTTTATGGCAGGATAATCAGCCCCAGCATTTT.

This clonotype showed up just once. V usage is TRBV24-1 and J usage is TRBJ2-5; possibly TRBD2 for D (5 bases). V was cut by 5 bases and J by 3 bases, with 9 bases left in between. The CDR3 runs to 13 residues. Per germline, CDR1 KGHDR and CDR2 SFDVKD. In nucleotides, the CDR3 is TGTGCCACCAGTGCTCGACTAAAAGAGACCCAGTACTTC. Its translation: CATSARLKETQYF.

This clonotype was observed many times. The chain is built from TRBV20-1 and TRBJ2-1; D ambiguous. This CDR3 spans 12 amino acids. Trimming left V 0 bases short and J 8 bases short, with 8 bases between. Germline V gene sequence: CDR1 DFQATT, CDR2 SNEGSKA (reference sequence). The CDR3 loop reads CSARDMLDEQFF. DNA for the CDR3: TGCAGTGCTAGAGATATGTTGGATGAGCAGTTCTTC.

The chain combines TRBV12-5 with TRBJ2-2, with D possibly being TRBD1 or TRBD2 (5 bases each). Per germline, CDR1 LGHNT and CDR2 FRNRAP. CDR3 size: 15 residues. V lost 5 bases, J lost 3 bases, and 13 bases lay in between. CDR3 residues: CASGPWDHHTGELFF. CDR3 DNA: TGTGCTAGTGGTCCGTGGGACCACCACACCGGGGAGCTGTTTTTT. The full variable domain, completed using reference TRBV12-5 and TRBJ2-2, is DARVTQTPRHKVTEMGQEVTMRCQPILGHNTVFWYRQTMMQGLELLAYFRNRAPLDDSGMPKDRFSAEMPDATLATLKIQPSEPRDSAVYFCASGPWDHHTGELFFGEGSRLTVL.

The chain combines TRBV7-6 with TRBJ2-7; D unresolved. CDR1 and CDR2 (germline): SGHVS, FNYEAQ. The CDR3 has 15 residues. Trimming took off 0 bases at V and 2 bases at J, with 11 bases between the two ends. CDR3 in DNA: TGTGCCAGCAGCTTAGCACTGGACGGAACCTACGAGCAGTACTTC. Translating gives CASSLALDGTYEQYF.

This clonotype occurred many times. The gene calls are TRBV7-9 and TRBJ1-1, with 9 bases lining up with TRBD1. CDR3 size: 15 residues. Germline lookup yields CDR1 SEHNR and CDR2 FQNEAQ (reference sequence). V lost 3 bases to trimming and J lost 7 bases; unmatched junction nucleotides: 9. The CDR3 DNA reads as TGTGCCAGCAGCTTGACTCCCAGACAGGGGGGTGAAGCTTTCTTT. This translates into CASSLTPRQGGEAFF. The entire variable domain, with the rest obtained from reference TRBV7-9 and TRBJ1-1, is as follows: DTGVSQNPRHKITKRGQNVTFRCDPISEHNRLYWYRQTLGQGPEFLTYFQNEAQLEKSRLLSDRFSAERPKGSFSTLEIQRTEQGDSAMYLCASSLTPRQGGEAFFGQGTRLTVV.

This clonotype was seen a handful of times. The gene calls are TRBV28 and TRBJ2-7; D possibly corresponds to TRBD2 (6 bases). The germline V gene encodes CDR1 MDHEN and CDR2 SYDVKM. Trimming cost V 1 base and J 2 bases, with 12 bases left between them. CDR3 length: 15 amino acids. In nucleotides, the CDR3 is TGTGCCAGCAGTTTATTTGCTCCGGGGGCCTACGAGCAGTACTTC. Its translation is CASSLFAPGAYEQYF.

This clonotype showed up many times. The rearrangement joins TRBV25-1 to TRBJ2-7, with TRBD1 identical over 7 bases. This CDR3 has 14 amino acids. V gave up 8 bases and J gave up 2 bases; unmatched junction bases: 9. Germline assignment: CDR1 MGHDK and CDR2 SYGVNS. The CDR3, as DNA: TGTGCCAGCGTCCGGGACAGTGGGACCTACGAGCAGTACTTC. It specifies CASVRDSGTYEQYF.

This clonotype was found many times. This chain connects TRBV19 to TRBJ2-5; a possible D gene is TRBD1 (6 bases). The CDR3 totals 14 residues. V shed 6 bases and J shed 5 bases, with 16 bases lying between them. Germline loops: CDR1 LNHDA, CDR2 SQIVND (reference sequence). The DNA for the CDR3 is TGTGCCAGTAGCCGGGTTTGGGGGCTGGAGACCCAGTACTTC. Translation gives CASSRVWGLETQYF.

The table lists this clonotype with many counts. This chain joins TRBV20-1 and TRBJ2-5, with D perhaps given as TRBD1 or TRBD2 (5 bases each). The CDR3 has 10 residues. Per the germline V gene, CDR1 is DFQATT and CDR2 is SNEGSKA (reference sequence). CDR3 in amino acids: CSYWGETQYF. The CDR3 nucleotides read TGCAGCTATTGGGGGGAGACCCAGTACTTC.